What follows is one T cell receptor (beta chain) and its context. The V and J ends lost 7 bases and 6 bases respectively, with 9 bases between them. Germline CDR1 SQVTM, CDR2 ANQGSEA. The CDR3 extends over 10 amino acids. The source of the sample is a study of blood T cell repertoires in COVID-19. How the authors handled the data: Estimated nucleated cell counts came from reference gene primer amplification. The method was immunoSEQ multiplex PCR; TCRdb's version includes in-frame clones alone and lacks a portion of them. D and trimming were read from the DNA, whereas the V and J calls and clone size are those reported in that table. Altogether about 69,000 clones are present, approximately 85% being singletons, with the ten largest covering 2.5% to 3%.

This chain links TRBV29-1 with TRBJ1-1, with a weak D call TRBD1 (5 bases). Sequencing was done on a sample of peripheral blood. This receptor was taken from a man older than 75 with acute or convalescent COVID-19. CDR3 DNA: TGCAGCGAGGGGAGTGCTGAAGCTTTCTTT. Encoded protein: CSEGSAEAFF.